The entry below describes one T cell receptor beta chain. Its target is unknown. The sample belongs to a study of T cell responses to AZD1222 COVID-19 vaccine. Findings and caveats of the study: The donor group comprised mostly white British people and more females; the analysis possibly underestimated clonal diversity.

Germline-derived CDR1 and CDR2 are SEHNR and FQNEAQ (reference sequence). The CDR3 spans 16 residues. V lost 2 bases and J lost 7, with 18 bases in between. Repertoires were generated with immunoSEQ multiplex PCR, while TCRdb's copy carries only in-frame clones and drops some. The sample includes approximately 84,000 clones, roughly nine tenths of them seen just once. V usage is TRBV7-9 and J usage is TRBJ2-1; TRBD1 might be the D (5 bases). The receptor comes from an adult who received the AZD1222 COVID-19 vaccine. Source: peripheral blood, taken 28 days after the second AZD1222 dose. For the CDR3, the DNA is TGTGCCAGCAGCTTAACAACAGGTCCGGCAGGGAATGAGCAGTTCTTC. Amino acids: CASSLTTGPAGNEQFF.